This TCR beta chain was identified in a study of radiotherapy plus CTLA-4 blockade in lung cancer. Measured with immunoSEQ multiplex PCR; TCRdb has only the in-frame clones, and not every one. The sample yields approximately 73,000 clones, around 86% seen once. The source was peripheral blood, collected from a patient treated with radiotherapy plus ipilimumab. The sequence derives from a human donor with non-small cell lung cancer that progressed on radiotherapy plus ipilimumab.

DNA for the CDR3: TGCGCCAGCAGCTTGGATGTCGCAGATACGCAGTATTTT. Its protein is CASSLDVADTQYF. The chain has TRBV5-1 and TRBJ2-3; unclear D gene. CDR3 length: 13 amino acids. Germline V CDR1 and CDR2: SGHRS, YFSETQ. The V end was cut by 0 bases, the J end by 4 bases, with 6 bases between.